This record covers a single T cell receptor (beta chain). Building of the TCR beta libraries involved iRepertoire HTBI primers and Arm-PCR of CDR3 regions. Original methodology: Samples jointly harbored about 65 TRBV and 14 to 15 TRBJ segments. Using its own MiXCR run on the multiplex PCR reads, TCRdb lists one record per CDR3 protein. TCRdb's processing, not the authors', yielded these V and J calls. The table includes approximately 490,000 distinct CDR3 sequences, around 15% detected once. These data come from a study of regulatory T cells in long-lasting Graves disease. The CDR3 runs 17 residues. Trimming at V came to 7 bases and at J to 6 bases, leaving 9 bases not matched to a gene. Germline V gives CDR1 MDHEN, CDR2 SYDVKM. Time point indicated: newly diagnosed GD, antithyroid drugs for less than 3 months. From RNA extracted from PBMCs, the TCR library was made. Another study also made use of these data, one on T cells in Graves' hyperthyroidism and ophthalmopathy.

The sequencing here drew on peripheral blood mononuclear cells (PBMCs), taken at new diagnosis, from a patient treated with antithyroid drugs. This TCR derives from a man in his forties or fifties with Graves disease. This chain links TRBV28 with TRBJ2-1; 16 nucleotides align to TRBD2. The CDR3 coding sequence is TGTGCCAGCAACCTCCAGGGACTAGCGGGGGGGGTCAATGAGCAGTTCTTC. Translating gives CASNLQGLAGGVNEQFF.